This paragraph reports one TCR beta chain. Its target is unknown. The repertoire was sequenced with immunoSEQ multiplex PCR; TCRdb's copy has only in-frame clones and lacks some. This sample has around 120,000 clones, with about nine tenths found just once. It was second doses at about 4 or about 12 weeks that were pooled. The data were taken from a study of T cell responses to AZD1222 COVID-19 vaccine. Broader study findings: The donor group comprised mostly white British people and more females; the analysis possibly underestimated clonal diversity. Nearly half of unique spike-specific TCRs reportedly avoided B.1.351 and B.1.1.7 mutated regions.

The ends were cut back, 0 bases at V and 7 bases at J, with 10 bases in the middle. Germline CDR1 LGHNA, CDR2 YNFKEQ. The CDR3 sequence is 15 residues long. The material was peripheral blood, obtained 28 days after the second AZD1222 dose. This chain uses TRBV4-2 with TRBJ1-6; maybe TRBD1 (6 bases). The receptor's source is an adult who received the AZD1222 COVID-19 vaccine. The CDR3 bases are TGTGCCAGCAGCCAAGATATGGGGGCAAATTCACCCCTCCACTTT. Translation gives CASSQDMGANSPLHF.